A selection of T cell receptor beta chains follows, all from one sample in a study of stem cell transplantation in POMP-related autoinflammatory disease. The protocol was immunoSEQ multiplex PCR, while the TCRdb copy is restricted to in-frame clones and leaves out a portion. The repertoire holds a few thousand clones, with around 85% as singletons. The input for sequencing was Tregs from PBMCs, taken before stem cell transplantation. These receptors originate from a human donor with POMP-related autoinflammation and immune dysregulation (PRAID). CDR3s include the opening cysteine and the closing phenylalanine or tryptophan. D genes are given only for firm matches. Clone sizes are given selectively: once, few, many, or a class where the clone is expanded.

CDR3 protein | CDR3 DNA | V gene | CDR3 length | D gene | clone size | J gene
CAWSTGTGTNTIYF | TGTGCCTGGAGCACCGGGACAGGGACAAACACCATATATTTT | TRBV30 | 14 | TRBD1 | - | TRBJ1-3
CASSPRTSGAYNEQFF | TGTGCCAGCAGCCCCCGGACTAGCGGGGCCTACAATGAGCAGTTCTTC | TRBV4-2 | 16 | TRBD2 | - | TRBJ2-1
CASSVVSQDSEQYF | TGTGCCAGCAGCGTAGTTAGTCAGGACTCCGAGCAGTACTTC | TRBV9 | 14 | - | - | TRBJ2-7
CASSSWEGSANYGYTF | TGTGCCAGCAGTTCCTGGGAGGGCAGCGCCAACTATGGCTACACCTTC | TRBV28 | 16 | - | - | TRBJ1-2
CASSGTIGTNEKLFF | TGTGCCAGCTCCGGGACCATCGGAACTAATGAAAAACTGTTTTTT | TRBV18 | 15 | - | few | TRBJ1-4
CASRGTAYGYTF | TGTGCCAGCAGGGGGACAGCCTATGGCTACACCTTC | TRBV6-1 | 12 | TRBD1 | few | TRBJ1-2
CASSLQGGENIQYF | TGTGCCAGCAGCCTACAGGGTGGGGAAAACATTCAGTACTTC | TRBV2 | 14 | - | - | TRBJ2-4
CASPKIGAQETQYF | TGTGCCAGCCCTAAGATAGGGGCCCAAGAGACCCAGTACTTC | TRBV27 | 14 | - | - | TRBJ2-5
CASRRTGENYGYTF | TGTGCCAGCAGGCGGACAGGGGAAAACTATGGCTACACCTTC | TRBV6-5 | 14 | TRBD1 | large | TRBJ1-2
CASSNRGSGELFF | TGCGCCAGCAGCAACAGGGGTTCCGGGGAGCTGTTTTTT | TRBV10-1 | 13 | TRBD1 | - | TRBJ2-2
CASSEGQPVGQYF | TGTGCCAGCAGTGAGGGACAGCCGGTCGGGCAGTACTTC | TRBV6-6 | 13 | TRBD1 | once | TRBJ2-7
CASSLAQGSEAFF | TGTGCCAGCAGCTTAGCGCAAGGGTCCGAAGCTTTCTTT | TRBV7-9 | 13 | - | - | TRBJ1-1
CASRPTGGSNEKLFF | TGTGCCAGCAGGCCCACAGGGGGCTCTAATGAAAAACTGTTTTTT | TRBV2 | 15 | TRBD1 | - | TRBJ1-4
CASSLKGGYGYTF | TGTGCCAGCAGCCTTAAAGGCGGGTATGGCTACACCTTC | TRBV7-9 | 13 | - | - | TRBJ1-2
CASSLRPTYNEQFF | TGCGCCAGCAGCTTACGCCCAACCTACAATGAGCAGTTCTTC | TRBV5-1 | 14 | - | - | TRBJ2-1
CASSPDGNQPQHF | TGCGCCAGCAGCCCGGACGGCAATCAGCCCCAGCATTTT | TRBV5-1 | 13 | - | - | TRBJ1-5
CASRRQGANYGYTF | TGTGCCAGCAGAAGACAGGGGGCGAACTATGGCTACACCTTC | TRBV7-1 | 14 | TRBD1 | - | TRBJ1-2
CASTDWTSGDQETQYF | TGCGCCAGCACCGACTGGACTAGCGGGGACCAAGAGACCCAGTACTTC | TRBV5-1 | 16 | TRBD2 | few | TRBJ2-5
CASSPGRYEQYF | TGTGCCAGCTCACCCGGCAGGTACGAGCAGTACTTC | TRBV18 | 12 | - | - | TRBJ2-7
CASSVAVAGELFF | TGTGCCAGCAGCGTAGCTGTAGCCGGGGAGCTGTTTTTT | TRBV9 | 13 | - | - | TRBJ2-2
CASSYRANQPQHF | TGTGCCAGCAGTTACAGAGCCAATCAGCCCCAGCATTTT | TRBV6-5 | 13 | - | once | TRBJ1-5
CASSPRGDAHTEAFF | TGTGCCAGCAGCCCGCGTGGGGATGCTCACACTGAAGCTTTCTTT | TRBV9 | 15 | - | - | TRBJ1-1
CASSHLGGGQPQHF | TGTGCCAGCAGCCATTTAGGGGGCGGGCAGCCCCAGCATTTT | TRBV6-5 | 14 | TRBD1 | - | TRBJ1-5
CASSRGSGANVLTF | TGTGCCAGCAGCCGGGGTTCTGGGGCCAACGTCCTGACTTTC | TRBV7-9 | 14 | - | - | TRBJ2-6
CASSLGGGTNTGELFF | TGTGCCAGCAGTTTAGGGGGGGGCACGAACACCGGGGAGCTGTTTTTT | TRBV28 | 16 | - | - | TRBJ2-2
CASSLAGTGYEQYF | TGTGCCAGCAGCTTAGCCGGGACAGGCTACGAGCAGTACTTC | TRBV7-3 | 14 | TRBD1 | - | TRBJ2-7
CASSTYRGDTEAFF | TGTGCCAGCAGTACCTACAGGGGAGATACTGAAGCTTTCTTT | TRBV6-5 | 14 | TRBD1 | - | TRBJ1-1
CASSFVAGGTQYF | TGTGCCAGCAGTTTCGTAGCGGGGGGAACCCAGTACTTC | TRBV27 | 13 | TRBD2 | once | TRBJ2-5
CASSLAPTLETQYF | TGCGCCAGCAGCTTGGCCCCCACCCTGGAGACCCAGTACTTC | TRBV5-1 | 14 | - | - | TRBJ2-5
CASSLGGFNEKLFF | TGTGCCAGCAGCTTGGGGGGATTTAATGAAAAACTGTTTTTT | TRBV7-6 | 14 | - | - | TRBJ1-4
CASSPQLGARGYTF | TGCGCCAGCAGTCCTCAGCTCGGGGCGCGGGGCTACACCTTC | TRBV5-1 | 14 | - | - | TRBJ1-2
CASSLTGGSYEQYF | TGTGCCAGCAGTTTAACTGGTGGGAGCTACGAGCAGTACTTC | TRBV28 | 14 | - | - | TRBJ2-7
CASSEITTNEKLFF | TGTGCCAGCAGTGAGATAACAACTAATGAAAAACTGTTTTTT | TRBV25-1 | 14 | - | - | TRBJ1-4
CASRLTGGVQPQHF | TGTGCCAGCAGGCTTACAGGGGGCGTACAGCCCCAGCATTTT | TRBV2 | 14 | TRBD1 | - | TRBJ1-5
CASMWTGLSGELFF | TGTGCCAGCATGTGGACAGGGCTGTCCGGGGAGCTGTTTTTT | TRBV6-1 | 14 | TRBD1 | - | TRBJ2-2
CASSYRGNQPQHF | TGTGCCAGCAGTTACAGGGGCAATCAGCCCCAGCATTTT | TRBV6-5 | 13 | - | few | TRBJ1-5
CASSLARTLESYEQYF | TGTGCCAGCAGTTTAGCAAGGACGCTTGAATCCTACGAGCAGTACTTC | TRBV27 | 16 | - | few | TRBJ2-7
CASSSRTGSPDTQYF | TGTGCCAGCAGCTCCCGGACAGGGAGCCCAGATACGCAGTATTTT | TRBV5-4 | 15 | TRBD1 | - | TRBJ2-3
CASSPRGDDTTTNEKLFF | TGTGCCAGCTCACCACGTGGGGACGACACTACAACTAATGAAAAACTGTTTTTT | TRBV18 | 18 | - | - | TRBJ1-4
CASRWRESYEQYF | TGTGCCAGCAGATGGCGGGAATCCTACGAGCAGTACTTC | TRBV5-6 | 13 | - | - | TRBJ2-7
CASSTTPLAEGGYEQYF | TGTGCCAGCAGTACAACCCCACTAGCGGAGGGGGGTTACGAGCAGTACTTC | TRBV2 | 17 | TRBD2 | - | TRBJ2-7
CASSRTGGGYTF | TGTGCCAGTAGTAGGACAGGGGGCGGCTACACCTTC | TRBV19 | 12 | TRBD1 | - | TRBJ1-2
CASSPRGGGHNSPLHF | TGTGCCAGCAGCCCCCGGGGAGGGGGACATAATTCACCCCTCCACTTT | TRBV27 | 16 | - | - | TRBJ1-6
CASSVWGPVNTEAFF | TGTGCCAGCAGCGTGTGGGGACCAGTCAACACTGAAGCTTTCTTT | TRBV9 | 15 | - | once | TRBJ1-1
CASSGPNYAGGFSGANVLTF | TGTGCCAGCAGTGGCCCCAACTATGCGGGGGGGTTCTCTGGGGCCAACGTCCTGACTTTC | TRBV2 | 20 | TRBD2 | - | TRBJ2-6
CASSLGLAEYNEQFF | TGCGCCAGCAGCTTGGGACTAGCGGAGTACAATGAGCAGTTCTTC | TRBV5-1 | 15 | TRBD2 | - | TRBJ2-1
CASSLTPGGQETQYF | TGTGCCAGCAGCTTAACCCCAGGGGGCCAAGAGACCCAGTACTTC | TRBV7-3 | 15 | TRBD1 | - | TRBJ2-5
CASSILQGPLNTEAFF | TGTGCCAGTAGTATTCTGCAGGGCCCCCTGAACACTGAAGCTTTCTTT | TRBV19 | 16 | - | - | TRBJ1-1
CASSLQGGRPPWGRNTIYF | TGTGCCAGCAGTTTACAGGGGGGCAGACCGCCTTGGGGCAGAAACACCATATATTTT | TRBV28 | 19 | TRBD1 | - | TRBJ1-3
CASSVMEETQYF | TGTGCCAGCAGTGTTATGGAAGAGACCCAGTACTTC | TRBV6-1 | 12 | - | - | TRBJ2-5
CASRRQGANYGYTF | TGTGCCAGCAGAAGACAGGGGGCGAACTATGGCTACACCTTC | TRBV7-3 | 14 | TRBD1 | - | TRBJ1-2
CASSWGTGDTQYF | TGTGCCAGCAGCTGGGGAACAGGAGATACGCAGTATTTT | TRBV7-3 | 13 | - | - | TRBJ2-3
CASSLDRVSGNTIYF | TGTGCCAGCAGCCTTGACAGGGTCTCTGGAAACACCATATATTTT | TRBV7-9 | 15 | TRBD1 | - | TRBJ1-3
CSVGRVTYNEQFF | TGCAGCGTTGGAAGGGTTACCTACAATGAGCAGTTCTTC | TRBV29-1 | 13 | - | - | TRBJ2-1
CASSLATDYEQYF | TGTGCCAGCAGCTTAGCAACAGACTACGAGCAGTACTTC | TRBV7-2 | 13 | - | - | TRBJ2-7